The sequence of this TCR beta chain was determined in a study of CD8 T cells in acute hepatitis C reinfection. A few counts support this clone. The antigen is unknown. Regarding time point: naive CD8 control sorted from an acute-time-point sample. Notes on the study in general: Only TCRbeta was bulk sequenced, so alphabeta pairing is unknown.

The data were produced by immunoSEQ multiplex PCR, yet TCRdb's version contains in-frame clones alone and is incomplete. Here the sample spans tens of thousands of clones, roughly 88% being singletons. The source is a woman under 30 who spontaneously cleared hepatitis C infection. Source material: naive CD8+ T cells from PBMCs.

The CDR3 sequence: CASIGDIGGYTF. CDR3 nucleotides: TGCGCCAGCATAGGGGATATCGGTGGCTACACCTTC. This chain uses TRBV5-1 with TRBJ1-2, with a possible D match to TRBD1 (5 bases). The V gene's germline CDR1 is SGHRS and CDR2 YFSETQ. The CDR3 spans 12 residues. V was clipped by 6 bases and J by 7 bases, with 13 bases between them.